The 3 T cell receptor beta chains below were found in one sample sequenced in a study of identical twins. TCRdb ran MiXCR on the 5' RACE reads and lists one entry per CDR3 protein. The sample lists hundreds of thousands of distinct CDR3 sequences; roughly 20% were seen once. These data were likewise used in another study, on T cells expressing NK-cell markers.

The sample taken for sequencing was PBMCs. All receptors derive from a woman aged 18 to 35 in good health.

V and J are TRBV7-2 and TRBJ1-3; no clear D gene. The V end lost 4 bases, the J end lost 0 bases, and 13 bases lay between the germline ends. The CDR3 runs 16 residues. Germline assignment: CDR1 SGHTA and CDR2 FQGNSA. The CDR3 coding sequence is TGTGCCAGCAGCTCGGGGAACAGCTTCTCTGGAAACACCATATATTTT. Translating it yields CASSSGNSFSGNTIYF. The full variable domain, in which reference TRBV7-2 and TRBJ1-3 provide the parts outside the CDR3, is GAGVSQSPSNKVTEKGKDVELRCDPISGHTALYWYRQSLGQGLEFLIYFQGNSAPDKSGLPSDRFSAERTGGSVSTLTIQRTQQEDSAVYLCASSSGNSFSGNTIYFGEGSWLTVV.

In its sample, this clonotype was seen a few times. The CDR3 loop reads CASSRTLTGTGGYTF. CDR3 in DNA: TGTGCCAGCAGCCGAACCCTGACAGGGACAGGGGGCTACACCTTC. The chain has TRBV11-3 and TRBJ1-2, with TRBD1 matching 9 bases. The junction had 12 bases not matched to a gene; V was cut back by 5 bases and J by 8 bases. This CDR3 contains 15 residues. The V gene's germline CDR1 is SGHNT and CDR2 YENEEA. The variable domain in full, with the rest retrieved from reference TRBV11-3 and TRBJ1-2, is EAGVVQSPRYKIIEKKQPVAFWCNPISGHNTLYWYLQNLGQGPELLIRYENEEAVDDSQLPKDRFSAERLKGVDSTLKIQPAELGDSAVYLCASSRTLTGTGGYTFGSGTRLTVV.

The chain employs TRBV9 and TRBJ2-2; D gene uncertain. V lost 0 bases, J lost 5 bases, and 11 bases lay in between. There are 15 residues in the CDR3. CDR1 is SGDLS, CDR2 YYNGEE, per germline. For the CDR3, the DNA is TGTGCCAGCAGCGTAGCTCAGACTTATACCGGGGAGCTGTTTTTT. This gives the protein CASSVAQTYTGELFF.